The text below deals with one T cell receptor (beta chain). Its specific antigen is unknown. Base qualities are not recorded, but no much larger clone differs from it by a single base. Interpreted using the paper, the time point label stands for: baseline before first vaccination. Samples from vaccinated people were obtained from the UK trials COV001 and COV002, which included a single-blind randomized controlled phase 2/3 trial of AZD1222 (ChAdOx1 nCoV-19) in healthy adults. For TCRbeta chain sequencing, PBMC samples were collected from trial participants at day 0 and at day 28 after the second dose. This sample stems from a study of T cell responses to AZD1222 COVID-19 vaccine (dated by TCRdb to the early 2020s). About the investigation overall: AZD1222 recipients whose second dose came at about 4 weeks and those whose second dose came at about 12 weeks were combined into one group, since spike-specific TCR depth and breadth did not differ between the two schedules. Trial participants were enrolled into age subgroups of 18-55, 56-69 and 70-plus years, which contained about 150, 28 and 57 TCR-sequenced participants, respectively. A total of 230 to 250 trial participants underwent TCR sequencing, of whom more than 200 had received two doses of AZD1222 and 26 had received two doses of the MenACWY control vaccine.

The CDR3 regions of human TCRbeta chains were subjected to immunosequencing. For the original study's pipeline: Repertoire TCRs were checked for matches against a reference library of SARS-CoV-2-specific TCRs that had been generated using the MIRA antigen-specificity platform. Breadth was defined as the fraction of unique TCRs that were SARS-CoV-2-associated, and depth was defined as the fraction of total T cells that were SARS-CoV-2-associated. Using the MIRA data, each spike-specific TCR was mapped to the spike region that the TCR reacts to and placed in a CD4 or CD8 class. Log10-transformed breadth and depth values were compared by one-way ANOVA with Sidak's multiple comparisons tests. TCRdb's version of the immuneACCESS table is confined to in-frame rearrangements and falls short of the full clone set. An unresolved V gene accounts for under half of the shortfall where checked; the remainder is of unknown origin. V, J and clone size were drawn from that table, and D and trimming were deduced from the DNA. This sample lists about 130,000 clones; 89% were detected once. About 1.6% of the sample belongs to the ten largest clones.

V is cut back by 4 bases and J by 7 bases, with 11 bases in the junction unmatched. The CDR1 and CDR2 encoded by the germline V gene are SGHRS and YFSETQ. The CDR3 holds 16 amino acids from the cysteine to the phenylalanine. This entry keeps only the CDR3 DNA: 48 bases, framed from base 1. Overall study results and their limits: Reportedly, almost half of the unique spike-specific TCRs recognized epitopes lying outside the regions that are mutated in the B.1.351 and B.1.1.7 variants. In the small 56-69-year group, the increase in depth fell short of significance, most likely because of low power. The vaccine-associated CD4 TCRs covered the entire spike protein, and the dominant responses fell in regions 160-218 and 743-854. Spike-specific TCR breadth and depth rose significantly after two AZD1222 doses compared with day 0 and with MenACWY recipients. Conclusions about previously exposed vaccinees are limited because only five or six AZD1222 recipients were SARS-CoV-2 seropositive at baseline. Because no samples from the day 14 peak response were available, repertoires could be characterized only after the peak T cell response. Participants were mostly white British, with more females than males. The authors suggested clonal diversity may have been underestimated.

The sequence links TRBV5-1 to TRBJ1-4, with TRBD1 identical over 9 junction bases. Source: peripheral blood, taken on day 0 of AZD1222 vaccination. The receptor was derived from an adult in good health. The CDR3 reads CASSLGVGQGLEKLFF. The nucleotide sequence reads as follows: TGCGCCAGCAGCCTGGGAGTGGGACAGGGACTTGAAAAACTGTTTTTT.